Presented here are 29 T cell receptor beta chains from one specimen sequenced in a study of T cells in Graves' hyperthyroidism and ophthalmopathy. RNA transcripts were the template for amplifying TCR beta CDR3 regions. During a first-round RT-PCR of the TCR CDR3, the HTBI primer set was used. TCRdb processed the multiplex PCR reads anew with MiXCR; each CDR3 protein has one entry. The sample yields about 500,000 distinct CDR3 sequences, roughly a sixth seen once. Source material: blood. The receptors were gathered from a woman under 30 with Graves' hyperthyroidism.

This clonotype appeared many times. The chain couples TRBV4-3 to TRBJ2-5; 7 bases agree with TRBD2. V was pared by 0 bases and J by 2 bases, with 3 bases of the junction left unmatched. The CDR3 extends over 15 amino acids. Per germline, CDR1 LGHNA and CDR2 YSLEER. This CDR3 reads CASSQDLGGQETQYF. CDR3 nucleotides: TGCGCCAGCAGCCAAGATTTGGGGGGGCAAGAGACCCAGTACTTC.

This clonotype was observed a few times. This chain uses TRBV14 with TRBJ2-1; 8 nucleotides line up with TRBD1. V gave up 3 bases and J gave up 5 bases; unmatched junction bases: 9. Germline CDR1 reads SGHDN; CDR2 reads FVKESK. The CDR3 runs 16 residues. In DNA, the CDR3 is TGTGCCAGCAGCCATTGGACAGGGCGGGTAGACAATGAGCAGTTCTTC. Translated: CASSHWTGRVDNEQFF. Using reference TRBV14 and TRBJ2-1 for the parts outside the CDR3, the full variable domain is EAGVTQFPSHSVIEKGQTVTLRCDPISGHDNLYWYRRVMGKEIKFLLHFVKESKQDESGMPNNRFLAERTGGTYSTLKVQPAELEDSGVYFCASSHWTGRVDNEQFFGPGTRLTVL.

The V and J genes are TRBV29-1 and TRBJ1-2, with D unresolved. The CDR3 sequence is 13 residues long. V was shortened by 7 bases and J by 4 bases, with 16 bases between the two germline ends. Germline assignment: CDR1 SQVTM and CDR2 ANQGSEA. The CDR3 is CSANPDGSYGYTF. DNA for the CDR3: TGCAGCGCCAACCCGGACGGAAGCTATGGCTACACCTTC.

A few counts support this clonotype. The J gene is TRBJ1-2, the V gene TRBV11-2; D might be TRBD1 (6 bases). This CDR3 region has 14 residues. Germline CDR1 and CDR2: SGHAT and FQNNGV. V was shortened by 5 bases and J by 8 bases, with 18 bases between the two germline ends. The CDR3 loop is CASSPGGANWGYTF. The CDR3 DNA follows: TGTGCCAGCAGCCCCGGGGGGGCCAACTGGGGCTACACCTTC.

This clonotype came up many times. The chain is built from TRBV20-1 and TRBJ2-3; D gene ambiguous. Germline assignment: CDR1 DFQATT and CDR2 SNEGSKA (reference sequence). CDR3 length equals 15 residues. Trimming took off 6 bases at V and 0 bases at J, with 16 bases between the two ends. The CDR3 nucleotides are TGCAGTGCCGATCCGGTGTGGATTAGCACAGATACGCAGTATTTT. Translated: CSADPVWISTDTQYF.

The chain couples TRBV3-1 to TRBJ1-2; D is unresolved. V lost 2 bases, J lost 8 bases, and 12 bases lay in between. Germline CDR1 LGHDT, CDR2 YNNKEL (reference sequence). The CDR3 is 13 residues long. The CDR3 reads CASSQRPLGGYTF. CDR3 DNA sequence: TGTGCCAGCAGCCAAAGGCCCCTTGGGGGCTACACCTTC.

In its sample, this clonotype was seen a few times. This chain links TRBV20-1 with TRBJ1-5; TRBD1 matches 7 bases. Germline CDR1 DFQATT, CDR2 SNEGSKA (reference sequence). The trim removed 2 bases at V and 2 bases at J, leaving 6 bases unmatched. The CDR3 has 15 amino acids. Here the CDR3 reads CSARIQGSGNQPQHF. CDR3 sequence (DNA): TGCAGTGCTAGAATACAGGGGTCGGGCAATCAGCCCCAGCATTTT.

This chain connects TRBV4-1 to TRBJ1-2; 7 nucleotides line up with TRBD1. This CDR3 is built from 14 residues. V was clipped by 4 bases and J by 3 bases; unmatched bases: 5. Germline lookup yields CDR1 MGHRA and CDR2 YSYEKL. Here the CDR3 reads CASSRPDRYYGYTF. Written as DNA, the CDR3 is TGCGCCAGCAGCCGACCGGACAGGTACTATGGCTACACCTTC.

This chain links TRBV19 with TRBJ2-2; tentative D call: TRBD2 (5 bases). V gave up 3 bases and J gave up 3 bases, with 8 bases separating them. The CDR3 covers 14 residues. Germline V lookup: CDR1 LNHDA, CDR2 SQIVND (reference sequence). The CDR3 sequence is CASSIQRYTGELFF. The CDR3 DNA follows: TGTGCCAGTAGTATCCAGCGGTACACCGGGGAGCTGTTTTTT.

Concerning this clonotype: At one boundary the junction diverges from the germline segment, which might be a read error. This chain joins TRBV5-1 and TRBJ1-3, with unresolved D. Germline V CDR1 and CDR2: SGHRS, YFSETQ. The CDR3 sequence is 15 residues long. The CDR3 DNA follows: TGTGCCAGCAGCGGCAACCCCGTCGAAGGGAACACCATATATTTT. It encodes CASSGNPVEGNTIYF.

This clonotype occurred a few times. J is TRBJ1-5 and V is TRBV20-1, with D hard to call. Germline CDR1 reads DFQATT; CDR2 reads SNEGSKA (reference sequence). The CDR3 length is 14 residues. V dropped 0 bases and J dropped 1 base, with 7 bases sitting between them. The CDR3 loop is CSARDRRSNQPQHF. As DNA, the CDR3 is TGCAGTGCTAGAGATCGGAGAAGCAATCAGCCCCAGCATTTT.

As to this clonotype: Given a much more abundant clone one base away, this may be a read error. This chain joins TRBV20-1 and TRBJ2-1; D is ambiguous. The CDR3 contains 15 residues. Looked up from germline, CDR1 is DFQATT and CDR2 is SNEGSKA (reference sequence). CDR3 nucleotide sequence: TGCGGTGCCCGAATAAACTATCGTCTATCAAATGAGCAGTTCTTC. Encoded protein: CGARINYRLSNEQFF.

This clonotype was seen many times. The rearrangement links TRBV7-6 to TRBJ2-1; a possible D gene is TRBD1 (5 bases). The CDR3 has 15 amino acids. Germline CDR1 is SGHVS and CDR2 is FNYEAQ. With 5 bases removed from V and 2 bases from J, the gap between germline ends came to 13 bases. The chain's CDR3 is CASSPKGRTYNEQFF. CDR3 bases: TGTGCCAGCAGCCCCAAGGGGCGGACCTACAATGAGCAGTTCTTC.

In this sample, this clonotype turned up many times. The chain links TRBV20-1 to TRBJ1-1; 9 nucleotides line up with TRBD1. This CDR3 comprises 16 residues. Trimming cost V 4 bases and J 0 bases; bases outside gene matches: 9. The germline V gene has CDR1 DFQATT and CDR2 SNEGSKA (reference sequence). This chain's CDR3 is CSAKGQGGWMNTEAFF. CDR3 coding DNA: TGCAGTGCTAAGGGACAGGGAGGGTGGATGAACACTGAAGCTTTCTTT.

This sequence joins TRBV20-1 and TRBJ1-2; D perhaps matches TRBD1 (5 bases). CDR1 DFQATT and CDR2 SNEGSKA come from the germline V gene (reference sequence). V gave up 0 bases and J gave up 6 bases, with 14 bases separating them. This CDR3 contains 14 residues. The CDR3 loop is CSARDREGGDGYTF. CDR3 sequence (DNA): TGCAGTGCTAGAGATAGGGAGGGAGGGGATGGCTACACCTTC.

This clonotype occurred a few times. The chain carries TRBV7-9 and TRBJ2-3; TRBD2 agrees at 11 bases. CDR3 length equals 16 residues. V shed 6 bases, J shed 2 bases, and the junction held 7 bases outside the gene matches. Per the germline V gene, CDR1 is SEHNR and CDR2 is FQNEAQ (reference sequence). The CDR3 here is CASRPTSGRNTDTQYF. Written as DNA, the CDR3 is TGTGCCAGCAGGCCTACTAGCGGGAGAAACACAGATACGCAGTATTTT.

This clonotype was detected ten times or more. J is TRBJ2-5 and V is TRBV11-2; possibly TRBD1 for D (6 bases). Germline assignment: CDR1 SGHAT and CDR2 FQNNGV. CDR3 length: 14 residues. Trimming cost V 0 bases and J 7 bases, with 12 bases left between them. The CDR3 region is CASSLDSGVRTQYF. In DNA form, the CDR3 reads TGTGCCAGCAGCTTAGATTCAGGGGTCAGGACCCAGTACTTC.

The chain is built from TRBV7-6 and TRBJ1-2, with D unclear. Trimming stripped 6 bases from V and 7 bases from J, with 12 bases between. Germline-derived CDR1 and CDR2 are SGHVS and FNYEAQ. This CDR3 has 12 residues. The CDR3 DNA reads TGTGCCAGCAGTACTGAGGGAGGTGGCTACACCTTC. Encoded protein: CASSTEGGGYTF. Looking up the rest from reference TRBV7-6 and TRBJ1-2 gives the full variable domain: GAGVSQSPRYKVTKRGQDVALRCDPISGHVSLYWYRQALGQGPEFLTYFNYEAQQDKSGLPNDRFSAERPEGSISTLTIQRTEQRDSAMYRCASSTEGGGYTFGSGTRLTVV.

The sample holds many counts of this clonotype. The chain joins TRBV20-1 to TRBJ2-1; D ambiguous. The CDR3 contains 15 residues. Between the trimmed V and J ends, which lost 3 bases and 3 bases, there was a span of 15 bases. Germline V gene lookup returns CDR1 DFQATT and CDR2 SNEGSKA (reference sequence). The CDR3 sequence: CSASNVGRIYNEQFF. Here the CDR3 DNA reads TGCAGTGCTAGTAATGTTGGCAGGATCTACAATGAGCAGTTCTTC.

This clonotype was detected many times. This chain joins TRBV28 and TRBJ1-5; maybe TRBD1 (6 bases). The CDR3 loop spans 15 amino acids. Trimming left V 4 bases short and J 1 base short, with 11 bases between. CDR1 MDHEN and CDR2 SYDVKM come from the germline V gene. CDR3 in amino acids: CASSYRVGSNQPQHF. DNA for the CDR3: TGTGCCAGCAGTTACAGGGTTGGAAGCAATCAGCCCCAGCATTTT.

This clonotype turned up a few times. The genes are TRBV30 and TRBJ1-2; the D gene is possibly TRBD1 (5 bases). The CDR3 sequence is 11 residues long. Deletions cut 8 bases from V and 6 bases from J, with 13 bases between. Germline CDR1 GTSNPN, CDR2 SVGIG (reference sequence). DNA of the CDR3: TGTGCCCGGACGGGGCCGGATGGCTACACCTTC. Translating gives CARTGPDGYTF.

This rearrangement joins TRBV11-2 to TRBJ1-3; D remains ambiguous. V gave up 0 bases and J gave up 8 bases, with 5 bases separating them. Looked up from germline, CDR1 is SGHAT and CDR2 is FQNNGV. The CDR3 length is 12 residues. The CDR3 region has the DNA TGTGCCAGCAGCTTAGAGCGCTACACCATATATTTT. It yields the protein CASSLERYTIYF.

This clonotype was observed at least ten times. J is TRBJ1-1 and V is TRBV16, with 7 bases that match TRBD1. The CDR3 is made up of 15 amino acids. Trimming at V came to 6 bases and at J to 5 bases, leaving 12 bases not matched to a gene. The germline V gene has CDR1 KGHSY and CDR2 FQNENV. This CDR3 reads CASSLPGGAGTEAFF. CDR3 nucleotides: TGTGCCAGCAGTCTTCCAGGGGGAGCTGGGACTGAAGCTTTCTTT.

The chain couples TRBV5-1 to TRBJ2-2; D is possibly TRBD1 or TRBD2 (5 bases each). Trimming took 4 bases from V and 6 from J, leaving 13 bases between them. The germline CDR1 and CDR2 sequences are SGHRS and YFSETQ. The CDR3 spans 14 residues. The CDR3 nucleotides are TGCGCCAGCAGCCCGACCGGGACCTCCGGGGAGCTGTTTTTT. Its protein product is CASSPTGTSGELFF.

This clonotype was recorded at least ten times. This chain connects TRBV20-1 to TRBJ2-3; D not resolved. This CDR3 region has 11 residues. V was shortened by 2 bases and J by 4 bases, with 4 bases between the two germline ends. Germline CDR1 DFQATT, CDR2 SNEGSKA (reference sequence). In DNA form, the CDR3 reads TGCAGTGCTAGACTAGCAGATACGCAGTATTTT. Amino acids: CSARLADTQYF.

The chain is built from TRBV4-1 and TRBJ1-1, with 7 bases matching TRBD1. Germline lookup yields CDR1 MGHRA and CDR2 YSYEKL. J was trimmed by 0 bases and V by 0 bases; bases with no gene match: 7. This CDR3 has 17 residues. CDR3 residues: CASSQDPRTGLNTEAFF. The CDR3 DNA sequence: TGCGCCAGCAGCCAAGATCCCCGGACAGGCCTGAACACTGAAGCTTTCTTT.

Written as DNA, the CDR3 is TGCGCCAGCAGCCAGACCAGGAGTTACGAGCAGTACTTC. It encodes CASSQTRSYEQYF. V usage is TRBV4-3 and J usage is TRBJ2-7, with D uncertain. CDR1 is LGHNA, CDR2 YSLEER, per germline. The CDR3 length is 13 residues. V lost 3 bases to trimming and J lost 4 bases, with 10 bases between them.

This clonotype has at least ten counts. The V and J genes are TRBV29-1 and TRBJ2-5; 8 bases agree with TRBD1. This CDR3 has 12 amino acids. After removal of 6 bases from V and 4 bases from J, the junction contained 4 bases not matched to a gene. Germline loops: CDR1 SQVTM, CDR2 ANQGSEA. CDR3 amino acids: CSVADRGETQYF. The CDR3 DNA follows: TGCAGCGTCGCCGACAGGGGAGAGACCCAGTACTTC.

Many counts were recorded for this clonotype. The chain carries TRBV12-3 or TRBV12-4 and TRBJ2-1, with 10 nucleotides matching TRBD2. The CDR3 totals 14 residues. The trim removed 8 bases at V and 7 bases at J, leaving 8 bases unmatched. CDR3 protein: CASVPGLAFNEQFF. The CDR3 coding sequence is TGTGCCAGCGTACCGGGACTAGCGTTTAATGAGCAGTTCTTC.